Presented here are 29 T cell receptor beta chains from one specimen sequenced in a study of cytomegalovirus exposure and HLA in healthy donors. This table comes from immunoSEQ multiplex PCR, and its TCRdb copy is limited to in-frame clones, with some not included. The sample holds about 150,000 clones, 94% seen once. Sequencing was done on a sample of PBMCs. The source of these receptors is a man aged 18-30 years in good health and CMV-seropositive.

The V call is TRBV19, the J call TRBJ2-2; no firm D call. Germline loops: CDR1 LNHDA, CDR2 SQIVND (reference sequence). There are 17 residues in the CDR3. The V and J ends lost 1 base and 4 bases respectively, with 16 bases between them. In DNA form, the CDR3 reads TGTGCCAGTAGTATAGTGTCACGGAGCTGGGTCACCGGGGAGCTGTTTTTT. Translation: CASSIVSRSWVTGELFF.

The chain links TRBV14 to TRBJ2-7; 9 positions agree with TRBD1. CDR1 and CDR2 (germline): SGHDN, FVKESK. The CDR3 sequence is 15 residues long. J gave up 4 bases and V 3 bases, and 7 bases lay outside the gene matches. CDR3 DNA sequence: TGTGCCAGCAGCCAGGGGACAGGGTTATTGTACGAGCAGTACTTC. This codes for CASSQGTGLLYEQYF.

The rearrangement uses TRBV2 and TRBJ2-3, with D uncertain. From germline, CDR1 is SNHLY and CDR2 FYNNEI. Trimming cost V 8 bases and J 2 bases, with 17 bases left between them. This CDR3 is built from 15 residues. CDR3 DNA sequence: TGTGCCAGCTTTCGGCGGAACGAGGCCACAGATACGCAGTATTTT. It translates to CASFRRNEATDTQYF.

This chain joins TRBV7-9 and TRBJ2-1; the D is unclear. The germline V gene has CDR1 SEHNR and CDR2 FQNEAQ (reference sequence). Trimming left V 1 base short and J 6 bases short, with 10 bases between. This CDR3 has 14 amino acids. DNA for the CDR3: TGTGCCAGCAGCTTAGTTACGGTTGCCAATGAGCAGTTCTTC. Protein product: CASSLVTVANEQFF.

The chain has TRBV7-9 and TRBJ2-3, with D maybe TRBD1 (6 bases). The CDR3 runs 14 residues. Germline V gives CDR1 SEHNR, CDR2 FQNEAQ (reference sequence). Trimming removed 4 bases at V and 6 bases at J, with 14 bases between. The CDR3 is CASSSRDKPDTQYF. The CDR3, as DNA: TGTGCCAGCAGCTCGAGGGACAAACCCGATACGCAGTATTTT.

V gene TRBV11-3 combines with J gene TRBJ2-5, with TRBD1 matching over 7 bases. The CDR3 is 14 amino acids. J was trimmed by 3 bases and V by 5 bases; bases with no gene match: 6. Germline values: CDR1 SGHNT, CDR2 YENEEA. This CDR3 is CASSPRDSEETQYF. CDR3 sequence (DNA): TGTGCCAGCAGCCCACGGGACAGCGAAGAGACCCAGTACTTC.

V gene TRBV27 combines with J gene TRBJ2-7; 8 nucleotides match TRBD2. The CDR3 contains 17 residues. Germline CDR1 MNHEY, CDR2 SMNVEV (reference sequence). V was pared by 1 base and J by 7 bases, with 15 bases of the junction left unmatched. CDR3 loop: CASSLYTVLGGGGEQYF. The CDR3 region has the DNA TGTGCCAGCAGTTTATATACCGTTCTCGGGGGGGGCGGGGAGCAGTACTTC.

The gene calls are TRBV6-9 and TRBJ2-7, with 7 bases aligning to TRBD1. The CDR3 extends over 15 amino acids. Germline loops: CDR1 MNHGY, CDR2 SVAAGI. Germline trimming cut 0 bases from V and 5 bases from J; bases unmatched to any gene: 7. This chain's CDR3 is CASSYSGTADHEQYF. The CDR3 coding sequence is TGTGCCAGCAGTTATTCGGGGACAGCGGACCACGAGCAGTACTTC.

This clone is a singleton in its sample. This chain joins TRBV5-1 and TRBJ2-3, with D possibly TRBD2 on 5 matching bases. Germline values: CDR1 SGHRS, CDR2 YFSETQ. The CDR3 totals 16 residues. The ends were cut back, 4 bases at V and 0 bases at J, with 15 bases in the middle. The CDR3 DNA reads TGCGCCAGCAGCAGCGGTCCTCGGACTAGCACAGATACGCAGTATTTT. It yields the protein CASSSGPRTSTDTQYF.

This chain joins TRBV18 and TRBJ2-5; 7 bases fit TRBD1. The V and J ends lost 5 bases and 1 base, in that order; junction bases with no gene match: 7. Looked up from germline, CDR1 is KGHSH and CDR2 is LQKENI. The CDR3 has 15 residues. The CDR3 spells CASSAIRDSQETQYF. The CDR3 DNA reads as TGTGCCAGCTCAGCAATACGGGACAGCCAAGAGACCCAGTACTTC.

This clone appeared once. An end of the junction differs from the germline gene, which may be a read error. The chain is built from TRBV28 and TRBJ1-6; D not resolved. Germline values: CDR1 MDHEN, CDR2 SYDVKM. This CDR3 is built from 8 residues. CDR3 loop: CASGSQTF. The CDR3 nucleotides read TGTGCCAGCGGTTCCCAAACTTTT. The variable domain in full, with the rest retrieved from reference TRBV28 and TRBJ1-6, is DVKVTQSSRYLVKRTGEKVFLECVQDMDHENMFWYRQDPGLGLRLIYFSYDVKMKEKGDIPEGYSVSREKKERFSLILESASTNQTSMYLCASGSQTFGNGTRLTVT.

The rearrangement joins TRBV5-1 to TRBJ2-4, with D possibly TRBD1 on 5 matching bases. The CDR3 sequence is 15 residues long. In germline, CDR1 is SGHRS, CDR2 YFSETQ. The V end was cut by 4 bases, the J end by 1 base, with 12 bases between. The CDR3 sequence: CASSSPGKAKNIQYF. The CDR3, as DNA: TGCGCCAGCAGCAGCCCAGGGAAGGCCAAAAACATTCAGTACTTC.

The rearrangement links TRBV28 to TRBJ1-5; D possibly corresponds to TRBD1 (5 bases). Germline CDR1 reads MDHEN; CDR2 reads SYDVKM. The CDR3 consists of 14 residues. Trimming stripped 3 bases from V and 5 bases from J, with 11 bases between. The CDR3 loop reads CASSFGGRDQPQHF. The DNA of the CDR3 is TGTGCCAGCAGTTTCGGGGGTAGGGATCAGCCCCAGCATTTT.

The chain has TRBV15 and TRBJ2-3; D is perhaps TRBD1 (6 bases). Trimming removed 4 bases at V and 1 base at J, with 9 bases between. From germline, CDR1 is LNHNV and CDR2 YYDKDF (reference sequence). This CDR3 has 14 residues. The CDR3: CATSTRQGTDTQYF. The CDR3 DNA reads TGTGCCACCAGCACTCGACAGGGCACAGATACGCAGTATTTT.

The chain is built from TRBV28 and TRBJ2-5, with 9 bases identical to TRBD1. The V and J ends lost 4 bases and 0 bases, in that order; junction bases with no gene match: 9. The CDR3 sequence is 17 residues long. Germline CDR1 reads MDHEN; CDR2 reads SYDVKM. The CDR3 nucleotides read TGTGCCAGCAGTTCTCTATCAGACAGGGGGTACCAAGAGACCCAGTACTTC. It codes for CASSSLSDRGYQETQYF.

The chain joins TRBV10-3 to TRBJ1-2; D remains unclear. The CDR3 extends over 13 amino acids. Germline values: CDR1 ENHRY, CDR2 SYGVKD. With 0 bases removed from V and 4 bases from J, the gap between germline ends came to 6 bases. The CDR3 protein is CAISESVLYGYTF. CDR3 bases: TGTGCCATCAGTGAGTCAGTACTCTATGGCTACACCTTC.

This sequence joins TRBV5-1 and TRBJ2-3, with D tentatively TRBD2 (6 bases). Per germline, CDR1 SGHRS and CDR2 YFSETQ. The CDR3 consists of 16 residues. The V gene lost 7 bases and the J gene lost 5 bases, with 23 bases spanning the gap. The CDR3 spells CASHRRPGLGGDTQYF. CDR3 bases: TGCGCCAGCCACCGCCGACCGGGACTGGGAGGAGATACGCAGTATTTT.

The chain has TRBV11-2 and TRBJ2-3, with D unresolved. V was cut by 11 bases and J by 4 bases, with 25 bases left in between. This CDR3 comprises 16 residues. Germline CDR1 reads SGHAT; CDR2 reads FQNNGV. The DNA of the CDR3 is TGTGCCGGCTTCGACTGGAAGGCTAGTTCGCCAGATACGCAGTATTTT. Protein product: CAGFDWKASSPDTQYF. Full variable domain (missing parts from reference TRBV11-2 and TRBJ2-3): EAGVAQSPRYKIIEKRQSVAFWCNPISGHATLYWYQQILGQGPKLLIQFQNNGVVDDSQLPKDRFSAERLKGVDSTLKIQPAKLEDSAVYLCAGFDWKASSPDTQYFGPGTRLTVL.

The chain recombines TRBV2 with TRBJ2-3, with 9 positions matching TRBD1. Germline V lookup: CDR1 SNHLY, CDR2 FYNNEI. CDR3 length equals 15 residues. V was pared by 11 bases and J by 3 bases, with 12 bases of the junction left unmatched. The CDR3 spells CALTYGTGSTDTQYF. DNA of the CDR3: TGTGCCCTAACTTACGGGACAGGGAGTACAGATACGCAGTATTTT. Using reference TRBV2 and TRBJ2-3 for the parts outside the CDR3, the full variable domain is EPEVTQTPSHQVTQMGQEVILRCVPISNHLYFYWYRQILGQKVEFLVSFYNNEISEKSEIFDDQFSVERPDGSNFTLKIRSTKLEDSAMYFCALTYGTGSTDTQYFGPGTRLTVL.

The rearrangement links TRBV4-1 to TRBJ2-1; possible D gene TRBD2, 6 bases. Between the trimmed V and J ends, which lost 4 bases and 4 bases, there was a span of 8 bases. Germline V gene data show CDR1 as MGHRA and CDR2 as YSYEKL. This CDR3 spans 13 amino acids. The CDR3 DNA reads TGCGCCAGCAGCCCGGGACTTTACAATGAGCAGTTCTTC. This encodes CASSPGLYNEQFF.

This chain joins TRBV7-8 and TRBJ2-7; TRBD1 is a possible D gene (6 bases). Germline CDR1 SGHVS, CDR2 FQNEAQ. The CDR3 is 14 amino acids. Between the trimmed V and J ends, which lost 0 bases and 6 bases, there was a span of 12 bases. CDR3 region: CASSLATLGAEQYF. CDR3 sequence (DNA): TGTGCCAGCAGCTTAGCAACCCTGGGGGCCGAGCAGTACTTC. The whole variable domain, filled in from reference TRBV7-8 and TRBJ2-7, reads GAGVSQSPRYKVAKRGQDVALRCDPISGHVSLFWYQQALGQGPEFLTYFQNEAQLDKSGLPSDRFFAERPEGSVSTLKIQRTQQEDSAVYLCASSLATLGAEQYFGPGTRLTVT.

V is TRBV5-1 and J is TRBJ2-5; D is perhaps TRBD1 (6 bases). Germline V gene data show CDR1 as SGHRS and CDR2 as YFSETQ. The CDR3 contains 16 residues. V was shortened by 0 bases and J by 1 base, with 13 bases between the two germline ends. The CDR3 DNA follows: TGCGCCAGCAGCTTGGGGGACACTTTTCCCCAAGAGACCCAGTACTTC. It is translated as CASSLGDTFPQETQYF.

The chain joins TRBV9 to TRBJ2-1; 9 bases align to TRBD2. This CDR3 has 15 residues. CDR1 is SGDLS and CDR2 is YYNGEE in the germline V gene. V lost 8 bases and J lost 8; bases outside the gene matches: 14. The CDR3 DNA follows: TGTGCCAGTCAATCGGGACTAGCCTTTAACGATGAGCAGTTCTTC. Translated, it gives CASQSGLAFNDEQFF.

There are a few counts of this clone. The rearrangement links TRBV6-4 to TRBJ1-2; D may be TRBD1 (5 bases). Trimming took off 7 bases at V and 8 bases at J, with 17 bases between the two ends. The CDR3 totals 13 residues. Germline values: CDR1 MRHNA, CDR2 SNTAGT. Written as DNA, the CDR3 is TGTGCCAGCAAACTCGGACGGGGGGAGGGCTACACCTTC. Its translation is CASKLGRGEGYTF.

J is TRBJ2-7 and V is TRBV27; TRBD1 aligns across 7 bases. CDR3 length equals 15 residues. Germline lookup yields CDR1 MNHEY and CDR2 SMNVEV (reference sequence). V dropped 5 bases and J dropped 2; count of bases not matched to a gene: 9. CDR3 nucleotides: TGTGCCAGCAGTGGAACCGGGACAGACCCCTACGAGCAGTACTTC. Amino acids: CASSGTGTDPYEQYF.

The V and J genes are TRBV15 and TRBJ1-2; 9 bases match TRBD1. The CDR3 extends over 16 amino acids. The trim removed 0 bases at V and 3 bases at J, leaving 5 bases unmatched. Germline V lookup: CDR1 LNHNV, CDR2 YYDKDF (reference sequence). This CDR3 reads CATSREGDRDYYGYTF. The DNA of the CDR3 is TGTGCCACCAGCAGAGAGGGGGACAGGGACTACTATGGCTACACCTTC.

The rearrangement links TRBV18 to TRBJ2-7, with TRBD2 matching 7 bases. CDR3 length: 15 residues. From germline, CDR1 is KGHSH and CDR2 LQKENI. Unmatched junction bases numbered 9, after V lost 0 bases and J lost 7 bases. Here the CDR3 DNA reads TGTGCCAGCTCACCACCGGTCGGGGGGTCAGGAGAGCAGTACTTC. Protein sequence: CASSPPVGGSGEQYF.

The rearrangement joins TRBV18 to TRBJ2-7; TRBD2 matches at 10 bases. After removal of 6 bases from V and 7 bases from J, the junction contained 6 bases not matched to a gene. The length of the CDR3 is 13 residues. Germline V gene data show CDR1 as KGHSH and CDR2 as LQKENI. Here the CDR3 reads CASSLAGVGEQYF. The CDR3 DNA is TGTGCCAGCTCGCTAGCGGGAGTGGGGGAGCAGTACTTC.

The chain combines TRBV28 with TRBJ2-1, with 9 bases fitting TRBD1. This CDR3 region has 13 residues. Germline CDR1 MDHEN, CDR2 SYDVKM. V lost 8 bases and J lost 7; bases outside the gene matches: 6. The CDR3 protein is CASDRGLMNEQFF. DNA of the CDR3: TGTGCCAGCGACAGGGGGTTAATGAATGAGCAGTTCTTC.